These 25 T cell receptor beta chains were all obtained from the same sample, sequenced in a study of T cell responses to AZD1222 COVID-19 vaccine. Assay: immunoSEQ multiplex PCR; the TCRdb copy retains only in-frame clones and omits some. The data contain roughly 100,000 clones, roughly nine tenths of them singletons. The material sequenced was peripheral blood, taken 28 days after the second AZD1222 dose. Receptors were obtained from an adult who received the AZD1222 COVID-19 vaccine.

V is TRBV3-1 (or the pseudogene TRBV3-2) and J is TRBJ1-5; the D is unclear. V lost 4 bases and J 4 bases, leaving 8 bases between the germline ends. Germline V gene data show CDR1 as LGHDT and CDR2 as YNNKEL (reference sequence). The CDR3 sequence is 13 residues long. As DNA, the CDR3 is TGTGCCAGCAGCCCTAACCGGAATCAGCCCCAGCATTTT. Encoded protein: CASSPNRNQPQHF.

The CDR3 sequence: CASSVSGKWDEQFF. DNA for the CDR3: TGTGCCAGCAGCGTATCGGGGAAGTGGGATGAGCAGTTCTTC. The rearrangement uses TRBV9 and TRBJ2-1, with D possibly TRBD2 on 5 matching bases. The CDR3 is made up of 14 amino acids. The V end was cut by 1 base, the J end by 8 bases, with 13 bases between. The germline gives CDR1 SGDLS, CDR2 YYNGEE.

In this sample, this clone turned up a few times. The CDR3 region has the DNA TGTGCCAGCAGCCAGACTGTGCCCGGGACAGGGCAACAGCCCCAGCATTTT. Protein product: CASSQTVPGTGQQPQHF. V and J are TRBV3-1 (or the pseudogene TRBV3-2) and TRBJ1-5, with 9 bases lining up with TRBD1. CDR3 size: 17 residues. CDR1 is LGHDT and CDR2 is YNNKEL in the germline V gene (reference sequence). V shed 3 bases, J shed 7 bases, and the junction held 13 bases outside the gene matches.

The chain combines TRBV13 with TRBJ2-2; 8 bases are a match to TRBD1. The CDR3 length is 22 residues. Germline CDR1 reads PRHDT; CDR2 reads FYEKMQ (reference sequence). J lost 6 bases, V lost 2 bases, and 26 bases had no gene match. In nucleotides, the CDR3 is TGTGCCAGCAGCTTAAGCTGGGGACTGGCCCAGACAGGGGAAGGTAGCCCCGGGGAGCTGTTTTTT. Amino acid sequence: CASSLSWGLAQTGEGSPGELFF.

The rearrangement links TRBV27 to TRBJ2-1; 11 bases match TRBD2. The V gene's germline CDR1 is MNHEY and CDR2 SMNVEV (reference sequence). Trimming removed 10 bases from V and 0 bases from J; junction bases left unmatched: 17. This CDR3 comprises 19 residues. The CDR3 here is CATVFRGTSGYPSYNEQFF. The CDR3 DNA reads TGTGCCACCGTATTTCGGGGGACTAGCGGATATCCCTCCTACAATGAGCAGTTCTTC.

About this clone itself: Relative to the germline gene, one junction end is altered; a read error may explain this. The J gene is TRBJ2-7, the V gene TRBV6-2 or TRBV6-3, with TRBD1 identical over 10 bases. The CDR3 is 17 amino acids. CDR1 is MNHEY, CDR2 SVGEGT, per germline. This chain's CDR3 is CASSNSMFGTGVDEQYF. CDR3 bases: TGTGCCAGCAGTAACTCCATGTTCGGGACAGGGGTCGACGAGCAGTACTTC.

The genes are TRBV12-3 or TRBV12-4 and TRBJ1-5; maybe TRBD1 (5 bases). The CDR3 sequence is 13 residues long. Trimming took 3 bases from V and 3 from J, leaving 6 bases between them. CDR3 sequence: CASSFGANQPQHF. The CDR3 DNA is TGTGCCAGCAGTTTCGGGGCCAATCAGCCCCAGCATTTT.

The rearrangement joins TRBV6-6 to TRBJ2-7; 10 nucleotides align to TRBD1. V lost 6 bases, J lost 6 bases, and 8 bases stayed unmatched. The CDR3 totals 14 residues. Germline lookup yields CDR1 MNHNY and CDR2 SVGAGI (reference sequence). CDR3 nucleotides: TGTGCCAGCAGCCCCGGGACAGGGGATCGCGAGCAGTACTTC. Its protein product is CASSPGTGDREQYF.

For this clone: At one end, the junction sequence differs from germline, possibly due to a read error. J is TRBJ1-1 and V is TRBV11-3; D perhaps matches TRBD1 (5 bases). This CDR3 has 12 residues. The V gene's germline CDR1 is SGHNT and CDR2 YENEEA. The chain's CDR3 is CASSNQLGGQVF. The CDR3 DNA is TGTGCCAGCAGCAATCAGCTTGGTGGACAAGTCTTT.

This clone was observed a few times. The chain joins TRBV24-1 to TRBJ2-1, with 8 positions matching TRBD2. Losses at the gene ends were 3 bases for V and 6 bases for J; bases not matched to a gene: 9. The CDR3 extends over 16 amino acids. CDR1 and CDR2 from the germline V gene are KGHDR and SFDVKD. The CDR3 reads CATSDGLARGGNEQFF. For the CDR3, the DNA is TGTGCCACCAGTGATGGACTAGCCAGGGGTGGCAATGAGCAGTTCTTC.

This clone was recorded once. V is TRBV15 and J is TRBJ1-4, with TRBD1 matching over 9 bases. The CDR3 loop spans 17 amino acids. CDR1 is LNHNV, CDR2 YYDKDF, per germline (reference sequence). The ends lost 6 bases at V and 9 bases at J; junction bases unmatched: 17. CDR3 amino acids: CATRNDGRDRGGKKLFF. In nucleotides, the CDR3 is TGTGCCACCAGGAACGATGGAAGAGACAGGGGGGGTAAAAAACTGTTTTTT.

The chain recombines TRBV28 with TRBJ2-7; 7 bases line up with TRBD2. With V trimmed by 5 bases and J by 1 base, 8 bases remained unmatched. The CDR3 contains 15 residues. Germline loops: CDR1 MDHEN, CDR2 SYDVKM. CDR3 sequence reads: CASSPTSEISYEQYF. CDR3 DNA sequence: TGTGCCAGCAGTCCCACTAGCGAAATTTCCTACGAGCAGTACTTC.

The chain employs TRBV10-3 and TRBJ1-1, with TRBD1 as a possible D gene (6 bases). The length of the CDR3 is 15 residues. V was pared by 6 bases and J by 1 base, with 15 bases between. Germline CDR1 ENHRY, CDR2 SYGVKD. The CDR3 DNA reads as TGTGCCATCAGAAAGGACAGCGTGGGGAACACTGAAGCTTTCTTT. Encoded protein: CAIRKDSVGNTEAFF.

This chain links TRBV27 with TRBJ1-1; tentatively, D is TRBD1 (6 bases). Germline CDR1 is MNHEY and CDR2 is SMNVEV (reference sequence). The V end lost 6 bases, the J end lost 2 bases, and 19 bases lay between the germline ends. The CDR3 spans 16 residues. CDR3 DNA: TGTGCCAGCAGCTCCCAGGCGGGGGGCGGAAACACTGAAGCTTTCTTT. Translation gives CASSSQAGGGNTEAFF.

This clone was detected only a few times. The chain employs TRBV4-1 and TRBJ1-2; D is unclear. Germline V lookup: CDR1 MGHRA, CDR2 YSYEKL. CDR3 length equals 14 residues. V was pared by 0 bases and J by 2 bases, with 7 bases between. In DNA form, the CDR3 reads TGCGCCAGCAGCCAAGATGGGCAAAACTATGGCTACACCTTC. It translates to CASSQDGQNYGYTF.

The chain recombines TRBV29-1 with TRBJ1-1; a weak D match, TRBD1 (6 bases). Germline V CDR1 and CDR2: SQVTM, ANQGSEA. With 7 bases removed from V and 0 bases from J, the gap between germline ends came to 15 bases. This CDR3 contains 14 residues. The DNA of the CDR3 is TGCAGCGCCAGCCGGACAGAGATGAACACTGAAGCTTTCTTT. Its translation: CSASRTEMNTEAFF.

The chain links TRBV7-9 to TRBJ1-1, with D unresolved. CDR3 size: 11 residues. The germline V and J ends were trimmed by 1 base and 8 bases, with 5 bases remaining between them. Germline loops: CDR1 SEHNR, CDR2 FQNEAQ (reference sequence). The chain's CDR3 is CASSLGGEAFF. CDR3 coding DNA: TGTGCCAGCAGCTTAGGAGGGGAAGCTTTCTTT.

The sample holds one count of this clone. The CDR3 reads CASSLSRGAKAFF. CDR3 DNA sequence: TGTGCCAGCAGCTTAAGTAGGGGCGCTAAGGCTTTCTTT. V gene TRBV7-3 combines with J gene TRBJ1-1, with a weak D call TRBD1 (5 bases). CDR3 length: 13 residues. In germline, CDR1 is SGHTA, CDR2 FQGTGA. Trimming shortened V by 1 base and J by 11 bases, and 14 bases separated the two germline ends. The whole variable domain, remainder taken from reference TRBV7-3 and TRBJ1-1, is GAGVSQTPSNKVTEKGKYVELRCDPISGHTALYWYRQSLGQGPEFLIYFQGTGAADDSGLPNDRFFAVRPEGSVSTLKIQRTERGDSAVYLCASSLSRGAKAFFGQGTRLTVV.

The chain is built from TRBV15 and TRBJ2-1; 7 bases fit TRBD2. CDR1 LNHNV and CDR2 YYDKDF come from the germline V gene (reference sequence). The CDR3 totals 17 residues. J gave up 2 bases and V 2 bases, and 9 bases lay outside the gene matches. This CDR3 is CATSRLNLAEAYNEQFF. The DNA of the CDR3 is TGTGCCACCAGCAGATTGAACCTAGCGGAGGCCTACAATGAGCAGTTCTTC.

The V call is TRBV15, the J call TRBJ1-5; no firm D call. V lost 1 base and J 0 bases, leaving 10 bases between the germline ends. The length of the CDR3 is 16 residues. Germline V CDR1 and CDR2: LNHNV, YYDKDF (reference sequence). This CDR3 reads CATSRGRENSNQPQHF. The DNA for the CDR3 is TGTGCCACCAGCAGAGGTCGGGAAAATAGCAATCAGCCCCAGCATTTT.

This clone was seen only a few times. The chain recombines TRBV5-4 with TRBJ2-5; 9 bases match TRBD1. The CDR3 extends over 16 amino acids. The trim removed 4 bases at V and 1 base at J, leaving 8 bases unmatched. Germline V lookup: CDR1 SGHNT, CDR2 YYREEE (reference sequence). CDR3 in amino acids: CASSQGTGYLQETQYF. CDR3 in DNA: TGTGCCAGCAGCCAGGGGACAGGGTACCTCCAAGAGACCCAGTACTTC. Complete variable domain (other parts from reference TRBV5-4 and TRBJ2-5): ETGVTQSPTHLIKTRGQQVTLRCSSQSGHNTVSWYQQALGQGPQFIFQYYREEENGRGNFPPRFSGLQFPNYSSELNVNALELDDSALYLCASSQGTGYLQETQYFGPGTRLLVL.

This clone was detected only a few times. V and J are TRBV6-1 and TRBJ2-3; 12 nucleotides agree with TRBD1. CDR3 size: 16 residues. V lost 3 bases, J lost 5 bases, and 6 bases stayed unmatched. In germline, CDR1 is MNHNS, CDR2 SASEGT. In DNA, the CDR3 is TGTGCCAGCAGTGAGGGGGACAGGGGGCTCGTAGATACGCAGTATTTT. The encoded protein is CASSEGDRGLVDTQYF.

This rearrangement joins TRBV2 to TRBJ1-1; D is ambiguous. Per germline, CDR1 SNHLY and CDR2 FYNNEI. The V and J ends lost 6 bases and 1 base respectively, with 12 bases between them. The CDR3 extends over 14 amino acids. The CDR3 reads CASRAVQRNTEAFF. Here the CDR3 DNA reads TGTGCCAGCAGGGCGGTCCAGCGGAACACTGAAGCTTTCTTT.

The chain is built from TRBV21-1 and TRBJ2-1; the DNA was not compared with TRBD2, the D call given in the table. TRBV21-1 is a listed pseudogene. The CDR3 has 15 residues. CDR3 sequence (DNA): TGTGCCAGCAGCGCCCGGGAGGGCCAATACAATGAGCAGTTCTTC. It encodes CASSAREGQYNEQFF.

The rearrangement links TRBV27 to TRBJ1-2, with D possibly being TRBD1 (5 bases). The CDR3 runs 14 residues. The ends were cut back, 8 bases at V and 2 bases at J, with 15 bases in the middle. Germline values: CDR1 MNHEY, CDR2 SMNVEV (reference sequence). CDR3 amino acids: CASSTVGGNYGYTF. CDR3 bases: TGTGCCAGCTCCACCGTGGGGGGAAACTATGGCTACACCTTC.